This T cell receptor beta chain was captured by sequencing in a study of blood T cells in healthy people across ages. Study-level results: Long-lived donors had more naive CD4+ cells and higher diversity than aged donors.

Then a second PCR, running about 6 to 12 cycles, was carried out with a sample-barcoded 5' primer and a J-beta primer mix. With 12 random nucleotides, a template-switch adaptor tagged each individual cDNA molecule. In TCRdb, the 5' RACE reads were re-called with MiXCR into one record per CDR3 protein. This table has about 1.6 million distinct CDR3 sequences, about 32% appearing once. About this clonotype itself: Its antigen is currently unknown.

CDR3 length equals 14 residues. Germline loops: CDR1 LNHNV, CDR2 YYDKDF (reference sequence). V was clipped by 4 bases and J by 6 bases, with 16 bases between them. J is TRBJ2-7 and V is TRBV15, with D perhaps TRBD2 (6 bases). Material for sequencing was blood. The receptor was derived from a woman in her twenties or thirties in good health. Here the CDR3 DNA reads TGTGCCACCAGCACCGACGCCGGGACTCCCGAGCAGTACTTC. Protein: CATSTDAGTPEQYF.